These T cell receptor beta chains were read from a single sample in a study of cytomegalovirus exposure and HLA in healthy donors. Only in-frame clones appear in the TCRdb table, and some are missing; sequencing was by immunoSEQ multiplex PCR. The repertoire holds 100,000 or so clones, roughly 15% seen once, with more than 0.8% in the top ten. The source material was PBMCs. All receptors come from a female donor in good health and CMV-seronegative. Both conserved end residues are part of each CDR3. Fields, in order: CDR3 protein, J gene, V gene.

CDR3 protein: CASSLDYGNYGYTF
J gene: TRBJ1-2
V gene: TRBV7-2

CDR3 protein: CASSLQGKQYF
J gene: TRBJ2-7
V gene: TRBV28

CDR3 protein: CASSYNRYYEQYF
J gene: TRBJ2-7
V gene: TRBV6-6

CDR3 protein: CATRTGGDTEAFF
J gene: TRBJ1-1
V gene: TRBV12-5

CDR3 protein: CASSGGQSYNSPLHF
J gene: TRBJ1-6
V gene: TRBV5-1

CDR3 protein: CASSPGTGDEKLFF
J gene: TRBJ1-4
V gene: TRBV5-6

CDR3 protein: CASSQESGQGNNEQFF
J gene: TRBJ2-1
V gene: TRBV4-3

CDR3 protein: CASGQGVGNTIYF
J gene: TRBJ1-3
V gene: TRBV5-1

CDR3 protein: CASRLLMSNQPQHF
J gene: TRBJ1-5
V gene: TRBV28

CDR3 protein: CASSPRVNEKLFF
J gene: TRBJ1-4
V gene: TRBV7-6

CDR3 protein: CASSVGGTGEYEQYF
J gene: TRBJ2-7
V gene: TRBV9

CDR3 protein: CASSVVAGGLEQFF
J gene: TRBJ2-1
V gene: TRBV6-4

CDR3 protein: CASSQDEGTGPARSPLHF
J gene: TRBJ1-6
V gene: TRBV4-3

CDR3 protein: CASSVGGQGWDEAFF
J gene: TRBJ1-1
V gene: TRBV9

CDR3 protein: CASSLSNSNQPQHF
J gene: TRBJ1-5
V gene: TRBV2

CDR3 protein: CASSPLRAGTSVLEQFF
J gene: TRBJ2-1
V gene: TRBV18

CDR3 protein: CASSFLGANQPQHF
J gene: TRBJ1-5
V gene: TRBV7-8

CDR3 protein: CASSPQGRNSPLHF
J gene: TRBJ1-6
V gene: TRBV7-2